These 23 T cell receptor beta chains originate from one sample sequenced in a study of technical replicates of blood from a few donors. Only in-frame clones appear in the TCRdb table, and some are missing; sequencing was by immunoSEQ multiplex PCR. The sample yields about 69,000 clones, around nine tenths seen once. The source material was PBMCs. The receptors stem from a human donor in good health. Some clones in this sample may be carry-over from other donors' samples.

The rearrangement uses TRBV7-3 and TRBJ2-2; 8 positions agree with TRBD2. The germline CDR1 and CDR2 sequences are SGHTA and FQGTGA. CDR3 size: 14 residues. V shed 5 bases, J shed 4 bases, and the junction held 3 bases outside the gene matches. CDR3 in amino acids: CASSRLARTGELFF. Here the CDR3 DNA reads TGTGCCAGCAGCCGACTAGCGCGCACCGGGGAGCTGTTTTTT.

The V gene is TRBV18, the J gene TRBJ1-6; D is ambiguous. The germline CDR1 and CDR2 sequences are KGHSH and LQKENI. CDR3 length: 14 amino acids. With 3 bases removed from V and 14 bases from J, the gap between germline ends came to 17 bases. CDR3 sequence (DNA): TGTGCCAGCTCACCCGGACGGAGGCGTGTGGCCCTCCACTTT. Residues: CASSPGRRRVALHF.

This clone was counted once. V gene TRBV7-9 combines with J gene TRBJ2-3, with D maybe TRBD2 (6 bases). Per the germline V gene, CDR1 is SEHNR and CDR2 is FQNEAQ (reference sequence). Trimming pared 4 bases from V and 4 bases from J, leaving 12 bases between. The CDR3 consists of 14 residues. The chain's CDR3 is CASSSPGGADTQYF. The CDR3 bases are TGTGCCAGCAGCTCCCCGGGCGGGGCAGATACGCAGTATTTT.

V usage is TRBV11-1 and J usage is TRBJ1-4; D uncertain. V lost 4 bases, J lost 8 bases, and 11 bases lay in between. The germline V gene has CDR1 SGHAT and CDR2 FQDESV (reference sequence). The CDR3 runs 13 residues. This chain's CDR3 is CASSYYAGEKLFF. CDR3 nucleotide sequence: TGTGCCAGCAGCTATTATGCTGGCGAAAAACTGTTTTTT.

This clone has only one observation. This chain uses TRBV4-1 with TRBJ2-7; tentatively, D is TRBD2 (7 bases). Germline CDR1 is MGHRA and CDR2 is YSYEKL. V lost 3 bases and J lost 2, with 17 bases in between. The CDR3 sequence is 16 residues long. CDR3 in DNA: TGCGCCAGCAGCCACCGCTCGAGGGGGGGGGCCTACGAGCAGTACTTC. This encodes CASSHRSRGGAYEQYF.

V and J are TRBV19 and TRBJ1-5; 8 bases line up with TRBD1. V shed 10 bases, J shed 3 bases, and the junction held 14 bases outside the gene matches. The CDR3 is 16 residues long. CDR1 and CDR2 (germline): LNHDA, SQIVND (reference sequence). The CDR3 nucleotides are TGTGCCACCGCGCCAGTAAACAGGGGGTACAATCAGCCCCAGCATTTT. Translating gives CATAPVNRGYNQPQHF.

The rearrangement links TRBV19 to TRBJ2-7; 7 bases are shared with TRBD2. Per germline, CDR1 LNHDA and CDR2 SQIVND (reference sequence). CDR3 length equals 15 residues. The junction had 8 bases not matched to a gene; V was cut back by 6 bases and J by 0 bases. CDR3 nucleotide sequence: TGTGCCAGTAGCGGGATTTCGGGGGGCTCCTACGAGCAGTACTTC. Amino acids: CASSGISGGSYEQYF.

Concerning this clone: The junction departs from germline at one end; a sequencing error may be responsible. The rearrangement joins TRBV10-2 to TRBJ2-5, with D perhaps TRBD2 (7 bases). The CDR3 length is 17 residues. Germline CDR1 WSHSY, CDR2 SAAADI. CDR3: CASSEWGRGGAQETQYF. In DNA, the CDR3 is TGCGCCAGCAGCGAGTGGGGGCGAGGGGGGGCACAAGAGACCCAGTACTTC.

The chain links TRBV6-1 to TRBJ1-1; 7 bases map to TRBD1. Germline V CDR1 and CDR2: MNHNS, SASEGT. Germline trimming cut 6 bases from V and 11 bases from J; bases unmatched to any gene: 12. The CDR3 spans 13 residues. The CDR3 loop is CASRRQGGLKAFF. CDR3 nucleotide sequence: TGTGCCAGCAGACGGCAAGGGGGCCTTAAGGCTTTCTTT.

The J gene is TRBJ2-5, the V gene TRBV5-5, with D possibly being TRBD2 (5 bases). This CDR3 is 15 amino acids long. Trimming removed 0 bases from V and 3 bases from J, with 12 bases in between. Germline V gene lookup returns CDR1 SGHKS and CDR2 YYEKEE (reference sequence). CDR3 DNA: TGTGCCAGCAGCTTGGGTTGGACTGTGAAAGAGACCCAGTACTTC. This codes for CASSLGWTVKETQYF.

V is TRBV14 and J is TRBJ2-1; TRBD2 agrees at 12 bases. V was pared by 1 base and J by 9 bases, with 19 bases of the junction left unmatched. The CDR3 runs to 20 residues. Germline V lookup: CDR1 SGHDN, CDR2 FVKESK. This CDR3 reads CASSQGSPRGLAGGPIEQFF. The CDR3 bases are TGTGCCAGCAGCCAAGGAAGCCCAAGAGGTCTAGCGGGGGGGCCTATTGAGCAGTTCTTC.

The gene calls are TRBV9 and TRBJ2-6; a possible D gene is TRBD2 (6 bases). V was pared by 0 bases and J by 2 bases, with 6 bases between. The CDR3 covers 15 residues. Germline V gives CDR1 SGDLS, CDR2 YYNGEE. The CDR3 is CASSVAGAGANVLTF. The CDR3, as DNA: TGTGCCAGCAGCGTAGCGGGGGCTGGGGCCAACGTCCTGACTTTC.

The chain recombines TRBV4-3 with TRBJ2-2; 8 nucleotides agree with TRBD2. This CDR3 is 17 amino acids long. CDR1 is LGHNA, CDR2 YSLEER, per germline. After removal of 1 base from V and 4 bases from J, the junction contained 8 bases not matched to a gene. CDR3 protein: CASSQVRSGGGTGELFF. The CDR3 nucleotides read TGCGCCAGCAGCCAAGTTCGGAGCGGGGGAGGCACCGGGGAGCTGTTTTTT.

The chain's CDR3 is CASSLVGTGVSGANVLTF. CDR3 DNA: TGTGCCAGCAGCTTAGTGGGGACAGGGGTCTCTGGGGCCAACGTCCTGACTTTC. The V gene is TRBV7-2, the J gene TRBJ2-6; 10 nucleotides agree with TRBD1. J was trimmed by 0 bases and V by 1 base; bases with no gene match: 3. From germline, CDR1 is SGHTA and CDR2 FQGNSA. CDR3 length: 18 amino acids.

This rearrangement joins TRBV9 to TRBJ2-5, with 7 bases identical to TRBD2. The CDR3 runs to 15 residues. Germline V gene sequence: CDR1 SGDLS, CDR2 YYNGEE. Trimming cost V 1 base and J 5 bases; bases outside gene matches: 8. The CDR3 sequence is CASSVLPGRGETQYF. Here the CDR3 DNA reads TGTGCCAGCAGCGTATTACCGGGGCGGGGGGAGACCCAGTACTTC.

Here the CDR3 reads CASKGVGGYTF. The DNA for the CDR3 is TGTGCCAGTAAAGGGGTTGGTGGCTACACCTTC. The chain is built from TRBV19 and TRBJ1-2, with a weak D call TRBD1 (5 bases). This CDR3 comprises 11 residues. Trimming took 7 bases from V and 7 from J, leaving 10 bases between them. Germline lookup yields CDR1 LNHDA and CDR2 SQIVND (reference sequence).

This chain joins TRBV30 and TRBJ1-2; weak D call: TRBD1 (6 bases). The CDR3 sequence is 13 residues long. Germline assignment: CDR1 GTSNPN and CDR2 SVGIG (reference sequence). V was shortened by 1 base and J by 4 bases, with 10 bases between the two germline ends. The CDR3 here is CAWSATGSYGYTF. CDR3 coding DNA: TGTGCCTGGAGTGCCACAGGGAGCTATGGCTACACCTTC.

Here the CDR3 reads CAWSSQSRQPQHF. Written as DNA, the CDR3 is TGTGCCTGGAGTTCCCAATCGAGGCAGCCCCAGCATTTT. The chain uses TRBV30 and TRBJ1-5; no clear D gene. The CDR3 length is 13 residues. Germline values: CDR1 GTSNPN, CDR2 SVGIG (reference sequence). Trimming removed 2 bases at V and 7 bases at J, with 12 bases between.

V usage is TRBV5-6 and J usage is TRBJ2-7; TRBD1 matches 8 bases. The CDR3 has 15 amino acids. The V gene end was trimmed by 4 bases and the J gene end by 3 bases; junction bases not matched to a gene: 9. Germline values: CDR1 SGHDT, CDR2 YYEEEE. The CDR3 DNA sequence: TGTGCCAGCAGCGCCCAGGGGGCGCCTTTCTACGAGCAGTACTTC. This encodes CASSAQGAPFYEQYF. Filled out from reference TRBV5-6 and TRBJ2-7, the complete variable domain reads DAGVTQSPTHLIKTRGQQVTLRCSPKSGHDTVSWYQQALGQGPQFIFQYYEEEERQRGNFPDRFSGHQFPNYSSELNVNALLLGDSALYLCASSAQGAPFYEQYFGPGTRLTVT.

The V and J genes are TRBV19 and TRBJ2-1, with D perhaps matching TRBD2 (5 bases). The CDR3 contains 14 residues. V was trimmed by 6 bases and J by 2 bases, leaving 11 bases between them. Per germline, CDR1 LNHDA and CDR2 SQIVND (reference sequence). As DNA, the CDR3 is TGTGCCAGTAGCGCCGGGGAAGCCTACAATGAGCAGTTCTTC. Its translation is CASSAGEAYNEQFF. Variable domain in full (rest from reference TRBV19 and TRBJ2-1): DGGITQSPKYLFRKEGQNVTLSCEQNLNHDAMYWYRQDPGQGLRLIYYSQIVNDFQKGDIAEGYSVSREKKESFPLTVTSAQKNPTAFYLCASSAGEAYNEQFFGPGTRLTVL.

V usage is TRBV19 and J usage is TRBJ1-2; weak D call: TRBD1 (5 bases). The length of the CDR3 is 15 residues. V lost 3 bases and J 3 bases, leaving 14 bases between the germline ends. Germline CDR1 is LNHDA and CDR2 is SQIVND (reference sequence). Written as DNA, the CDR3 is TGTGCCAGTAGTATCGGGGGGAAACAGGACTATGGCTACACCTTC. This sequence encodes CASSIGGKQDYGYTF.

This sequence joins TRBV2 and TRBJ1-5; D might be TRBD1 (5 bases). The ends were cut back, 5 bases at V and 7 bases at J, with 12 bases in the middle. Looked up from germline, CDR1 is SNHLY and CDR2 is FYNNEI. The CDR3 extends over 13 amino acids. The CDR3 DNA reads as TGTGCCAGCAGTTGGATAGGGGTGCAGCCCCAGCATTTT. Translation gives CASSWIGVQPQHF.

This clone appeared a single time. The chain recombines TRBV7-3 with TRBJ2-7; unclear D gene. Trimming cost V 0 bases and J 0 bases, with 9 bases left between them. Per germline, CDR1 SGHTA and CDR2 FQGTGA. The CDR3 loop spans 15 amino acids. For the CDR3, the DNA is TGTGCCAGCAGCTTAACTCAAATTAGCTCCTACGAGCAGTACTTC. Its translation: CASSLTQISSYEQYF.